The rows below give T cell receptor beta chains drawn from one sample of a study of vaccination and CD4 T cells after COVID-19. These TCRs' antigens remain unknown. MiXCR, applied by TCRdb to the PCR reads, yields one record per CDR3 protein. Among around 20,000 distinct CDR3 sequences listed, about 44% were seen once. The sample consisted of CD4+ T cells from blood, cultured in vitro, taken after SARS-CoV-2 vaccination. These TCRs come from a human donor who had recovered from COVID-19. Each CDR3 is given with its conserved first and last residue. D genes are given only for firm matches. The listing skips clone size in some rows; elsewhere it reads once, few, many or a size class.

clone_size | j_call | d_call | v_call | cdr3_aa
few | TRBJ2-5 | TRBD1 | TRBV7-8 | CASSLGRGQGYQETQYF
- | TRBJ2-1 | TRBD1 | TRBV15 | CATSRDLLGTGIDNEQFF
- | TRBJ1-5 | - | TRBV4-1 | CASSQEASAQGYSNQPQHF
few | TRBJ2-5 | - | TRBV19 | CASSVFPGETQYF
- | TRBJ2-1 | - | TRBV11-3 | CASSFGGNEQFF
once | TRBJ2-1 | - | TRBV9 | CASRRLGEGEQFF
- | TRBJ2-3 | TRBD2 | TRBV20-1 | CSAIRPGTSVNTQYF
- | TRBJ2-7 | - | TRBV20-1 | CSARRTLGTEQYF
- | TRBJ2-5 | TRBD2 | TRBV20-1 | CSAPSLAGGPETQYF
few | TRBJ1-3 | TRBD1 | TRBV10-3 | CAISGTAGNTIYF
few | TRBJ1-1 | - | TRBV6-1 | CASSPAYGGGTEAFF
- | TRBJ1-2 | - | TRBV4-3 | CASSQGVPGFGGYTF
- | TRBJ1-6 | TRBD1 | TRBV7-2 | CASSLQGAGSPLHF
few | TRBJ1-4 | - | TRBV7-9 | CASSRTVQDEKLFF
- | TRBJ2-7 | TRBD2 | TRBV6-1 | CASSPGGGAHEQYF
few | TRBJ1-1 | - | TRBV20-1 | CSARDPGADTEAFF
- | TRBJ2-7 | TRBD2 | TRBV27 | CASSRSRTSGGATTYEQYF
- | TRBJ1-1 | - | TRBV6-5 | CASSWGEGGEAFF
- | TRBJ2-7 | TRBD1 | TRBV6-1 | CASRLASGQAIYEQYF
- | TRBJ1-2 | - | TRBV5-1 | CASSLGQQGGYGYTF
- | TRBJ2-7 | - | TRBV7-2 | CASSLRGVSYEQYF
- | TRBJ2-7 | TRBD1 | TRBV7-2 | CASSAQTGSVSYEQYF
few | TRBJ1-1 | - | TRBV20-1 | CSARPREDTEAFF
- | TRBJ2-3 | - | TRBV6-1 | CASSGSQIRDTQYF
- | TRBJ2-7 | TRBD2 | TRBV18 | CASSPGLAGGEEQYF
few | TRBJ2-7 | TRBD2 | TRBV7-6 | CASSSRRTSYYEQYF
- | TRBJ1-3 | - | TRBV6-5 | CASSYEGVTGNTIYF
once | TRBJ1-2 | - | TRBV27 | CASSLDPGGHGYTF
- | TRBJ2-3 | TRBD2 | TRBV20-1 | CSAREPRAGGYTDTQYF
- | TRBJ1-5 | - | TRBV20-1 | CSARSGGQPQHF
- | TRBJ2-3 | TRBD2 | TRBV12-3/TRBV12-4 | CASSSPGTSGDTQYF
- | TRBJ2-7 | - | TRBV27 | CASSLLGQNSYEQYF